This TCR beta chain was observed in a study of T cell responses to AZD1222 COVID-19 vaccine. Some clones are missing from TCRdb's copy, which holds only in-frame ones; the method was immunoSEQ multiplex PCR. The sample consists of about 110,000 clones, about 92% of them appearing once. Germline V gene lookup returns CDR1 SNHLY and CDR2 FYNNEI. V was trimmed by 2 bases and J by 0 bases, leaving 1 base between them. The CDR3 sequence is 13 residues long. The gene calls are TRBV2 and TRBJ1-4; D is unresolved. The material sequenced was peripheral blood, taken on day 0 of MenACWY control vaccination. The sequence was obtained from an adult in good health. The CDR3 region has the DNA TGTGCCAGCAGTGAAACAACTAATGAAAAACTGTTTTTT. Protein sequence: CASSETTNEKLFF.